Listed here is a single T cell receptor (beta chain). This clonotype is a singleton in its sample. Its antigen is currently not known. The junction shows a germline mismatch at one end, possibly a read error. This entry comes from a study of CD8+CD57+ T cells in acquired aplastic anemia listed by TCRdb under 2018. About the investigation overall: Extracted DNA from sorted CD4+ and CD8+ cells averaged around 3.5 ug, ranging from roughly 0.17 to 27.4 ug. CD8+CD57+ expansion was defined as a frequency above the mean frequency observed in healthy subjects. What the authors observed across the whole study: Roughly 30 CD8+ CDR3 sequences were shared between patients and controls but appeared highly expressed in patients and within their immunodominant clones. No significant difference in CD8+ Simpson's diversity was found between patients and healthy controls (P=0.060).

TCR beta VDJ combination and CDR3 sequence profiling used genomic DNA as the template. An Illumina HiSeq 2000 was used for TCR repertoire sequencing. In the authors' own workflow: TRBV/TRBJ rearrangement plots, CDR3 size and DJ length profiles, and Simpson's diversity index were used to evaluate the repertoires. The most abundant DNA sequence in the deep sequencing data was defined as the immunodominant clone. CDR3 amino acid sequences were screened for sharing across subjects and were compared with published repertoires and the VDJdb database. In TCRdb, the public reads were trimmed at Q25 with fastp and aligned with MiXCR, with productive beta chains retained. Each CDR3 protein gets just one entry, which takes the most common genes and DNA from the rows behind it. The V and J calls come from TCRdb's annotation, not from the publication. This sample holds approximately 250,000 distinct CDR3 sequences; approximately 80% were observed only once. In total, the top ten clones hold over 35% of the sample.

Patients chosen for sequencing had shown expansion of CD8+CD57+ cells by flow cytometry. Every patient had a diagnosis of severe acquired aplastic anemia based on International Study of Aplastic Anemia and Agranulocytosis and Camitta criteria. No patient had received any therapy when blood was sampled. In the study, sorted CD4+ and CD8+ blood T cells from patients with severe aplastic anemia and from healthy subjects underwent deep sequencing of TCR repertoires. In the USA, patient enrollment took place under clinicaltrials.gov protocols 00001620, 01623167, 00001397, 00071045, 00081523 and 00961064. Ficoll-Paque density gradient centrifugation was used to isolate peripheral blood mononuclear cells. CD4+ and CD8+ T cells were sorted by FACS or magnetic beads before DNA extraction. From its cysteine to its phenylalanine, the CDR3 spans 15 amino acids. Only the CDR3 DNA is retained, 45 bases long and in frame from the first base. CDR1 and CDR2 are drawn from the germline V gene: SGDLS, YYNGEE.

The sequencing sample was made of sorted CD4+, CD8+, or CD8+CD57+ T cells (not recorded which) from PBMCs. The chain was built from TRBV9 and TRBJ2-5, with TRBD1 tentatively as D gene (6 bases match). This TCR was recovered from a human donor with aplastic anemia. The CDR3 loop reads CASSLGDRQEGNKYF. The sequence in DNA is TGTGCTAGCAGCTTAGGGGACCGACAGGAAGGAAACAAGTACTTC.